The table lists the clone carrying this TCR beta chain with many counts. Patients showing uncontrolled infection, other autoimmune disease, pregnancy or lactation were ineligible. Diagnostic decisions used clinical symptoms, serum thyroxine and TRAb, thyroid ultrasound and orbital computed tomography. The entry originates in a study of T cells in Graves' hyperthyroidism and ophthalmopathy. Study context: Staff took peripheral blood when the initial diagnosis was made, before any treatment began.

Germline V CDR1 and CDR2: DFQATT, SNEGSKA (reference sequence). The CDR3 runs to 14 residues. The V end lost 5 bases, the J end lost 8 bases, and 18 bases lay between the germline ends. What was amplified from RNA transcripts were TCR beta CDR3 regions. The HTBI primer set drove a first-round RT-PCR of the TCR CDR3. One entry per CDR3 protein results from TCRdb running MiXCR on the multiplex PCR reads. The sample holds around 520,000 distinct CDR3 sequences, roughly 24% seen once. The source is a woman in her twenties or thirties with Graves' ophthalmopathy. The sample comprised blood. V and J are TRBV20-1 and TRBJ1-4; a weak D match, TRBD1 (5 bases). In nucleotides, the CDR3 is TGCAGTGCTGCGTGGGGCGGCGGGCCCGAAAAACTGTTTTTT. It specifies CSAAWGGGPEKLFF.